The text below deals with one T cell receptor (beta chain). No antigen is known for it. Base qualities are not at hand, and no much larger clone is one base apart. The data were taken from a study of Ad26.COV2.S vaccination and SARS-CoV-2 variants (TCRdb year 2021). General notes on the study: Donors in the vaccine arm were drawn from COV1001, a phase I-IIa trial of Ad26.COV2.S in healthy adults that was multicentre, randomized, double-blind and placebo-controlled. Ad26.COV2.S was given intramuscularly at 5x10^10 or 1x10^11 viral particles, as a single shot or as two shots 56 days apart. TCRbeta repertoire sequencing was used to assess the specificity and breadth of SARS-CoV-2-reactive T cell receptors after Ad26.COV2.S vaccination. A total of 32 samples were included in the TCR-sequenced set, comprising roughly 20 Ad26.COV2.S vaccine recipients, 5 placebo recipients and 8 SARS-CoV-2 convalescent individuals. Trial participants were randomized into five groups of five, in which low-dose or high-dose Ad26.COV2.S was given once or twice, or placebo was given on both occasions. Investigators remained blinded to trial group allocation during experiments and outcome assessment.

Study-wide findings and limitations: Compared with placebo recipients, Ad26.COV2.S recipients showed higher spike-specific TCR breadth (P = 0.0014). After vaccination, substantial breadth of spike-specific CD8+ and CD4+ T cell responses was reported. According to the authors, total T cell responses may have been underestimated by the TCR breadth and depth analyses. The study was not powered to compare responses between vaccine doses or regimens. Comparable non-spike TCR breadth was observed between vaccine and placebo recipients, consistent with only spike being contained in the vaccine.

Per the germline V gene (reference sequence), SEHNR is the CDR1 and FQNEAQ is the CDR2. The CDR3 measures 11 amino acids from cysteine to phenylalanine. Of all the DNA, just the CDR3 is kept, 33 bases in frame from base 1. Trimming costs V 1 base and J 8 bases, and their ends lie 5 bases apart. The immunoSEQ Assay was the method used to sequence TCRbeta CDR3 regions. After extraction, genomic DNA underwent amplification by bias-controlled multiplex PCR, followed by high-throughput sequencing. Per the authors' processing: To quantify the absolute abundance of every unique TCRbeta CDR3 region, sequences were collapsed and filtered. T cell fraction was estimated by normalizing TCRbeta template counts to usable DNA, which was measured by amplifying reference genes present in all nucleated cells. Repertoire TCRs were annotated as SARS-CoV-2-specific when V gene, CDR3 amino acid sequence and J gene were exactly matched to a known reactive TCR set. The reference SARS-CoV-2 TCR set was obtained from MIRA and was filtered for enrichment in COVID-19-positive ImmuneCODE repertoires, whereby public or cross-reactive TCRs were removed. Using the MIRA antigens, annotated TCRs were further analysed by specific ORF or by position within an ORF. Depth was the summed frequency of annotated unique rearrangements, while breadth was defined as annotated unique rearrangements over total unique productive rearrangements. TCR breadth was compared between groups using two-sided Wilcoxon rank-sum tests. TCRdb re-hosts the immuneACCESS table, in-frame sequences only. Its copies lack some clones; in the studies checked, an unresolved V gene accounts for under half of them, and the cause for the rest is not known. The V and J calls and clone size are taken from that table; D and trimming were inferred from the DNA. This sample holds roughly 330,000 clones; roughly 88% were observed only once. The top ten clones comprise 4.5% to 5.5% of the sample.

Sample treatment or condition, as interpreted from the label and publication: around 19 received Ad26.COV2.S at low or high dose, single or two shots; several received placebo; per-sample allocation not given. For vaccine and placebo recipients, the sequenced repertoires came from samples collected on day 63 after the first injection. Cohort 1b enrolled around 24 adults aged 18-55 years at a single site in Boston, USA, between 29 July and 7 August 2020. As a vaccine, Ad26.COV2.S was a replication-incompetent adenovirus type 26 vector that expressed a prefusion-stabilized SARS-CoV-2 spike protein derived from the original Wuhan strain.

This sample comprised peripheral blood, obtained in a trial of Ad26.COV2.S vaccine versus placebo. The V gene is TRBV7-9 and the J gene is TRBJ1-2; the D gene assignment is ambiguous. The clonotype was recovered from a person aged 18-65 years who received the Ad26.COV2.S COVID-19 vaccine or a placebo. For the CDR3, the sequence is CASSLVVGYTF. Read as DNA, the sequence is TGTGCCAGCAGCTTAGTAGTAGGCTACACCTTC. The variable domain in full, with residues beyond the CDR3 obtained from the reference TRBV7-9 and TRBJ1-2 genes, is DTGVSQNPRHKITKRGQNVTFRCDPISEHNRLYWYRQTLGQGPEFLTYFQNEAQLEKSRLLSDRFSAERPKGSFSTLEIQRTEQGDSAMYLCASSLVVGYTFGSGTRLTVV.